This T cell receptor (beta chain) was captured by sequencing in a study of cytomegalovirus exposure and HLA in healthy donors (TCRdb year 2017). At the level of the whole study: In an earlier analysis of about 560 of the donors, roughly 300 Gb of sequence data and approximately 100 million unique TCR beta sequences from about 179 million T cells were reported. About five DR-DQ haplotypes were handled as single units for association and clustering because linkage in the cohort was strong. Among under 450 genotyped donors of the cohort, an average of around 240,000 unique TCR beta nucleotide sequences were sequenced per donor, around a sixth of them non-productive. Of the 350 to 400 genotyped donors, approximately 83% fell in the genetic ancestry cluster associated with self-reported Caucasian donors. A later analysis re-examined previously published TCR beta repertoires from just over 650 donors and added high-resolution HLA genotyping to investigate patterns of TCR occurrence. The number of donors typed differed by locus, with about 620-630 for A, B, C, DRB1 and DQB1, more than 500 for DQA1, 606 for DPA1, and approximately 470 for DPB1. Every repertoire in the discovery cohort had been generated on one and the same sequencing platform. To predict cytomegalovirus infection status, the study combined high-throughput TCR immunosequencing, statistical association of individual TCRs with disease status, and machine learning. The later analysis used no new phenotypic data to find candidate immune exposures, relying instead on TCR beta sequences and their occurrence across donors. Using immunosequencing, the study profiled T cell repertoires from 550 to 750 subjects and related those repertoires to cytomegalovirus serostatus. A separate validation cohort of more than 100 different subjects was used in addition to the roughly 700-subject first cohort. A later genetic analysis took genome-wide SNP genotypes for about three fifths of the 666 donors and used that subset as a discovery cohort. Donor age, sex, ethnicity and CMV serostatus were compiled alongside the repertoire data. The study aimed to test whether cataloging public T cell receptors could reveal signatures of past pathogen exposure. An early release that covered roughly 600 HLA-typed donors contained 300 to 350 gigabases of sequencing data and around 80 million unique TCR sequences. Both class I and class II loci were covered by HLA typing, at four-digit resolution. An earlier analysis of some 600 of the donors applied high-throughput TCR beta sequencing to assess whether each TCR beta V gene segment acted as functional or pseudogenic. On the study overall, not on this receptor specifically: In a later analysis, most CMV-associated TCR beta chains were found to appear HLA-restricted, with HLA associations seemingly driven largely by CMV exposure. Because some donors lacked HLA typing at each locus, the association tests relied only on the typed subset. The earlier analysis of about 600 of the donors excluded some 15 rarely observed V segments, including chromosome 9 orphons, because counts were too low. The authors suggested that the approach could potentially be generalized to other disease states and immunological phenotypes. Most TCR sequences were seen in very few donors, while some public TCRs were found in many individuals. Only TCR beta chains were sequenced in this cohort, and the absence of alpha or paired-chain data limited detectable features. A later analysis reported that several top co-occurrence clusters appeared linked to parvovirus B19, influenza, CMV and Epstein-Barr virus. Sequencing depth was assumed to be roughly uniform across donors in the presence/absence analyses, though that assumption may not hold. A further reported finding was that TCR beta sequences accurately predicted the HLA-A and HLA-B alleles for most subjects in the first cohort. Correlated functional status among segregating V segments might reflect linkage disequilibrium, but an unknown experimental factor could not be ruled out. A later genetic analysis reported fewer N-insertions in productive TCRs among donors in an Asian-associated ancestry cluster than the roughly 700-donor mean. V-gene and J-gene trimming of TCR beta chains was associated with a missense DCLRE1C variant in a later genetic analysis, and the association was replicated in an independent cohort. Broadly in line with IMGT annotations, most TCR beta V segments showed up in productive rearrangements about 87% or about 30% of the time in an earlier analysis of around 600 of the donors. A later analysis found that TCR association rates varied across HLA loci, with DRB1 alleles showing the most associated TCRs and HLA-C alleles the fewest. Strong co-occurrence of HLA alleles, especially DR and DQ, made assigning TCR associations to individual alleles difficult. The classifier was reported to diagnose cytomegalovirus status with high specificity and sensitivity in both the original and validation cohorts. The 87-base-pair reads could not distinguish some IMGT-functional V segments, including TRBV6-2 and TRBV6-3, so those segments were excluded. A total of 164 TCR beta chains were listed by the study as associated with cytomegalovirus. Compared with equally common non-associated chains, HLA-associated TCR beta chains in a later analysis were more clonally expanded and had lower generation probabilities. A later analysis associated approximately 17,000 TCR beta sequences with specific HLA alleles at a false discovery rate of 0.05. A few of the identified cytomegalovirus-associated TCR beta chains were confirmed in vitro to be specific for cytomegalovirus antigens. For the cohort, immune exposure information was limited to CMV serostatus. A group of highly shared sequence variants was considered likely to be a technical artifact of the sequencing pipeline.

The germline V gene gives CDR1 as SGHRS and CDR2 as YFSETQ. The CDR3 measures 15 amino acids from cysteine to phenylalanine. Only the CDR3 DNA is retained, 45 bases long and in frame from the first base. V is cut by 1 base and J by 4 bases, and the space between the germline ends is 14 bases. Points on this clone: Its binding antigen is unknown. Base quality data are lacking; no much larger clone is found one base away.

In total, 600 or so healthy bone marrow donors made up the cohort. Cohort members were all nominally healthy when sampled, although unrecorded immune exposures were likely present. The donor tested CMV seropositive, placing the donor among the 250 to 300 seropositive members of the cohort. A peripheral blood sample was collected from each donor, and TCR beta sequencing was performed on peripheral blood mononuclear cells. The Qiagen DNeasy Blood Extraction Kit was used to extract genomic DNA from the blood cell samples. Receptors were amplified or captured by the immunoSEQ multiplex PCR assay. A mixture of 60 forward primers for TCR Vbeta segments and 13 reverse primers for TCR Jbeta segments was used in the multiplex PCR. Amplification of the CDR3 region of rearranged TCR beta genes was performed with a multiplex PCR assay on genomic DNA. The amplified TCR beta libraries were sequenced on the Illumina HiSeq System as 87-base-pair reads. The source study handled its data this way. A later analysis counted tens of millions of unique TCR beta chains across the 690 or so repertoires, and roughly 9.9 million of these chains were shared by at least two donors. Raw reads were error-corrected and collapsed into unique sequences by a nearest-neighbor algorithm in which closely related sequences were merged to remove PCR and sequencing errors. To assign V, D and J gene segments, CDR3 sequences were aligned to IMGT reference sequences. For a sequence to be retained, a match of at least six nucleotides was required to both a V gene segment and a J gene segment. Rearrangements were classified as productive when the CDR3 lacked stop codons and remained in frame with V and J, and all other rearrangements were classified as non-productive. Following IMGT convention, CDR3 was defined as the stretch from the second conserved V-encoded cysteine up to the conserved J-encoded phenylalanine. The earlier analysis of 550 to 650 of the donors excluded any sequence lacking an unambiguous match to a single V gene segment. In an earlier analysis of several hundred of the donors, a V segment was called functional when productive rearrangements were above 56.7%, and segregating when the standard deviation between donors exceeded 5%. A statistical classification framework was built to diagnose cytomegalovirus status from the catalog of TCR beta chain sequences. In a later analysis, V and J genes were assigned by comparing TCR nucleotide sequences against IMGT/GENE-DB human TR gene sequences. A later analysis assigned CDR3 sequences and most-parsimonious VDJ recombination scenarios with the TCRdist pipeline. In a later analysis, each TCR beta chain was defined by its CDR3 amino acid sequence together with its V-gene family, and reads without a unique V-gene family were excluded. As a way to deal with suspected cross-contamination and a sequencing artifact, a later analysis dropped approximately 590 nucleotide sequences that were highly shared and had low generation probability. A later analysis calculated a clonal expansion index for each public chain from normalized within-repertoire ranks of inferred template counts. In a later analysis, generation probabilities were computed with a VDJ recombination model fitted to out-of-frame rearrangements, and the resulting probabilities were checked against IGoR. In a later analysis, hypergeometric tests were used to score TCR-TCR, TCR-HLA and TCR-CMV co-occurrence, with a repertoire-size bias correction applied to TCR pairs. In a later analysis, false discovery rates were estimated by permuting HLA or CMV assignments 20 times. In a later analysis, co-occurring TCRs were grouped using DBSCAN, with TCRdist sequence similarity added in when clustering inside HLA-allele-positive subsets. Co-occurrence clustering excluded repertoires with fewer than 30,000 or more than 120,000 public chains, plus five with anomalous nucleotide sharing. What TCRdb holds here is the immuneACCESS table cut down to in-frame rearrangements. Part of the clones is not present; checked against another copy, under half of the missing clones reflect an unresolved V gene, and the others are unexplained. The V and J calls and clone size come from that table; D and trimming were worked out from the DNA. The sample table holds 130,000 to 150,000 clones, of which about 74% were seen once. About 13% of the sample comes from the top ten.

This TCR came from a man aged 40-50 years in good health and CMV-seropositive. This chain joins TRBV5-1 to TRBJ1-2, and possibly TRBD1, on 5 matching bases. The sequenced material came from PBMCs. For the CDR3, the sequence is CASSLFQGAIYGYTF. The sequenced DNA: TGCGCCAGCAGCTTGTTTCAGGGTGCCATCTATGGCTACACCTTC.